The 27 T cell receptor beta chains below were found in one sample sequenced in a study of vaccination and CD4 T cells after COVID-19. TCRdb reprocessed the PCR reads with MiXCR, giving one entry per CDR3 protein. Of about 18,000 distinct CDR3 sequences listed, roughly 62% are singletons. The specimen was CD4+ T cells from blood, collected after SARS-CoV-2 vaccination. The receptors stem from a human donor who had recovered from COVID-19.

The chain is built from TRBV20-1 and TRBJ2-7; D is possibly TRBD2 (6 bases). Trimming cost V 3 bases and J 8 bases, with 20 bases left between them. CDR3 size: 14 residues. Looked up from germline, CDR1 is DFQATT and CDR2 is SNEGSKA (reference sequence). The DNA for the CDR3 is TGCAGTGCTAGCCCCGAGACTAGTGGGCGGAAGCAGTACTTC. Translation gives CSASPETSGRKQYF.

This clonotype was counted a few times. V and J are TRBV7-2 and TRBJ2-5; tentatively, D is TRBD1 or TRBD2 (6 bases each). V shed 6 bases and J shed 5 bases, with 10 bases lying between them. The CDR3 extends over 12 amino acids. Germline loops: CDR1 SGHTA, CDR2 FQGNSA. The CDR3 here is CASSRRGETQYF. In DNA form, the CDR3 reads TGTGCCAGCAGTCGGAGGGGGGAGACCCAGTACTTC.

This clonotype was counted only a few times. The J gene is TRBJ2-7, the V gene TRBV6-5; no reliable D call. This CDR3 region has 15 residues. V was cut by 2 bases and J by 3 bases, with 14 bases left in between. Germline CDR1 reads MNHEY; CDR2 reads SVGAGI. Here the CDR3 DNA reads TGTGCCAGCAGTTACGCCTCCCCTTTCAACTACGAGCAGTACTTC. It yields the protein CASSYASPFNYEQYF.

This clonotype appeared a few times. The CDR3 is CASSPGGQTEETQYF. The CDR3 nucleotides read TGTGCCAGCAGCCCCGGGGGACAAACGGAAGAGACCCAGTACTTC. The gene calls are TRBV5-4 and TRBJ2-5, with D perhaps being TRBD1 or TRBD2 (6 bases each). V was cut by 4 bases and J by 3 bases, with 16 bases left in between. The CDR3 consists of 15 residues. CDR1 SGHNT and CDR2 YYREEE come from the germline V gene (reference sequence).

The chain is built from TRBV6-4 and TRBJ1-1; maybe TRBD1 (5 bases). This CDR3 comprises 14 residues. V gave up 6 bases and J gave up 4 bases, with 15 bases separating them. Per germline, CDR1 MRHNA and CDR2 SNTAGT. CDR3 coding DNA: TGTGCCAGCAGGCCGGGACCGGGGTCCACTGAAGCTTTCTTT. Translation gives CASRPGPGSTEAFF.

This rearrangement joins TRBV5-1 to TRBJ2-1; 11 bases agree with TRBD2. The CDR3 is 19 amino acids. The germline V gene encodes CDR1 SGHRS and CDR2 YFSETQ. V shed 4 bases and J 0 bases; nucleotides not matched to a gene: 12. CDR3 sequence: CASSPMGSTSGGSYNEQFF. The CDR3 DNA sequence: TGCGCCAGCAGCCCAATGGGGTCAACTAGCGGGGGCTCCTACAATGAGCAGTTCTTC.

This CDR3 reads CASQDRSSTDTQYF. Here the CDR3 DNA reads TGCGCCAGCCAGGACAGGAGTTCCACAGATACGCAGTATTTT. The J gene is TRBJ2-3, the V gene TRBV5-1, with 7 bases identical to TRBD1. Germline V lookup: CDR1 SGHRS, CDR2 YFSETQ. This CDR3 is 14 amino acids long. Losses at the gene ends were 7 bases for V and 2 bases for J; bases not matched to a gene: 7.

The J gene is TRBJ2-1, the V gene TRBV6-2 or TRBV6-3; 10 bases agree with TRBD2. The germline V gene encodes CDR1 MNHEY and CDR2 SVGEGT. The CDR3 is made up of 15 amino acids. The junction had 7 bases not matched to a gene; V was cut back by 5 bases and J by 6 bases. This chain's CDR3 is CASSPGTSEVNEQFF. The CDR3 region has the DNA TGTGCCAGCAGTCCCGGGACTAGCGAGGTCAATGAGCAGTTCTTC.

The chain joins TRBV30 to TRBJ2-7; 7 positions match TRBD1. This CDR3 comprises 14 residues. Germline trimming cut 1 base from V and 3 bases from J; bases unmatched to any gene: 6. The V gene's germline CDR1 is GTSNPN and CDR2 SVGIG (reference sequence). The chain's CDR3 is CAWSAGQSFYEQYF. The CDR3 DNA follows: TGTGCCTGGAGTGCGGGACAGTCCTTCTACGAGCAGTACTTC.

The chain is built from TRBV20-1 and TRBJ1-6, with D tentatively TRBD1 (5 bases). Germline CDR1 and CDR2: DFQATT and SNEGSKA (reference sequence). Trimming took off 5 bases at V and 7 bases at J, with 12 bases between the two ends. The length of the CDR3 is 13 residues. The CDR3 coding sequence is TGCAGTGCTTGGGACTCTCAAAATTCACCCCTCCACTTT. This codes for CSAWDSQNSPLHF.

This clonotype was detected only a few times. The gene calls are TRBV6-2 or TRBV6-3 and TRBJ1-2; weak D call: TRBD1 (5 bases). The CDR3 length is 13 residues. Trimming removed 2 bases at V and 8 bases at J, with 12 bases between. The germline CDR1 and CDR2 sequences are MNHEY and SVGEGT. The CDR3 sequence: CASSYAGRGGYTF. The DNA for the CDR3 is TGTGCCAGCAGTTACGCGGGACGGGGCGGCTACACCTTC.

This rearrangement joins TRBV7-8 to TRBJ1-1, with 10 bases matching TRBD1. The CDR3 runs 16 residues. V lost 2 bases to trimming and J lost 1 base; unmatched junction nucleotides: 4. Per germline, CDR1 SGHVS and CDR2 FQNEAQ. The CDR3 region has the DNA TGTGCCAGCAGCTTAAGGGGACAGGGGAGGAACACTGAAGCTTTCTTT. Residues: CASSLRGQGRNTEAFF.

The chain couples TRBV7-9 to TRBJ1-6, with a possible D match to TRBD1 (5 bases). The CDR3 spans 12 residues. Germline V lookup: CDR1 SEHNR, CDR2 FQNEAQ (reference sequence). V was trimmed by 6 bases and J by 13 bases, leaving 13 bases between them. The CDR3 bases are TGTGCCAGCAGTTCGGACACCTCCCCCCTCCACTTT. This gives the protein CASSSDTSPLHF. The full variable domain, completed using reference TRBV7-9 and TRBJ1-6, is DTGVSQNPRHKITKRGQNVTFRCDPISEHNRLYWYRQTLGQGPEFLTYFQNEAQLEKSRLLSDRFSAERPKGSFSTLEIQRTEQGDSAMYLCASSSDTSPLHFGNGTRLTVT.

The gene calls are TRBV11-1 and TRBJ1-3; D is ambiguous. V was pared by 5 bases and J by 0 bases, with 5 bases between. This CDR3 is built from 13 residues. Germline V gene data show CDR1 as SGHAT and CDR2 as FQDESV (reference sequence). The CDR3 DNA reads TGTGCCAGCAGCCGGACCTCTGGAAACACCATATATTTT. This codes for CASSRTSGNTIYF.

This clonotype occurred a few times. The rearrangement links TRBV10-3 to TRBJ2-3, with D possibly TRBD1 on 5 matching bases. The ends were cut back, 10 bases at V and 0 bases at J, with 11 bases in the middle. This CDR3 has 13 residues. Germline V CDR1 and CDR2: ENHRY, SYGVKD. The CDR3 DNA is TGTGCCACCCAGGGCCGAAGCACAGATACGCAGTATTTT. It codes for CATQGRSTDTQYF.

The chain combines TRBV27 with TRBJ2-7; D is possibly TRBD1 or TRBD2 (5 bases each). Germline V CDR1 and CDR2: MNHEY, SMNVEV (reference sequence). CDR3 length: 16 residues. The V end was cut by 6 bases, the J end by 7 bases, with 25 bases between. The CDR3 loop is CASSHLWVEGTGEQYF. In DNA form, the CDR3 reads TGTGCCAGCAGCCACTTATGGGTCGAGGGGACGGGGGAGCAGTACTTC.

This chain joins TRBV5-1 and TRBJ1-2, with unresolved D. The germline gives CDR1 SGHRS, CDR2 YFSETQ. This CDR3 is built from 11 residues. Trimming cost V 5 bases and J 3 bases, with 5 bases left between them. DNA for the CDR3: TGCGCCAGCAGGAGAGACTATGGCTACACCTTC. Translated: CASRRDYGYTF.

V and J are TRBV7-9 and TRBJ2-3; tentative D call: TRBD1 (5 bases). V lost 7 bases, J lost 4 bases, and 24 bases lay in between. From germline, CDR1 is SEHNR and CDR2 FQNEAQ (reference sequence). The CDR3 runs 17 residues. The CDR3 protein is CASTDPLGRVVSDTQYF. The CDR3 region has the DNA TGTGCCAGCACTGACCCCCTCGGCAGGGTCGTTTCAGATACGCAGTATTTT.

The chain is built from TRBV12-3 or TRBV12-4 and TRBJ2-3; D might be TRBD2 (6 bases). The V gene lost 1 base and the J gene lost 5 bases, with 10 bases spanning the gap. The CDR3 spans 14 residues. For the CDR3, the DNA is TGTGCCAGCAGTTTAGGTCGGGAGTTAGATACGCAGTATTTT. Amino acids: CASSLGRELDTQYF.

CDR3 bases: TGTGCCAGCAGTTACGCAGGACCAAGTGAAAAACTGTTTTTT. Translated, it gives CASSYAGPSEKLFF. This chain connects TRBV6-5 to TRBJ1-4; D is unresolved. This CDR3 region has 14 residues. Trimming stripped 2 bases from V and 7 bases from J, with 11 bases between. In germline, CDR1 is MNHEY, CDR2 SVGAGI.

In its sample, this clonotype ranks as medium-sized. The chain employs TRBV24-1 and TRBJ2-5; 12 positions match TRBD2. The CDR3 is 16 residues long. V shed 2 bases, J shed 9 bases, and the junction held 9 bases outside the gene matches. Germline V gene lookup returns CDR1 KGHDR and CDR2 SFDVKD. The CDR3 DNA reads TGTGCCACCAGTGATTCCGGGACTAGCGGGTCCCAAGCCCAGTACTTC. Residues: CATSDSGTSGSQAQYF.

The chain has TRBV15 and TRBJ2-3, with D possibly matching TRBD2 (5 bases). CDR1 is LNHNV, CDR2 YYDKDF, per germline (reference sequence). This CDR3 region has 17 residues. Trimming removed 5 bases from V and 2 bases from J, with 20 bases in between. CDR3: CATSRDRNLAVTDTQYF. As DNA, the CDR3 is TGTGCCACCAGCCGCGATCGAAACCTAGCCGTCACAGATACGCAGTATTTT. Looking up the rest from reference TRBV15 and TRBJ2-3 gives the full variable domain: DAMVIQNPRYQVTQFGKPVTLSCSQTLNHNVMYWYQQKSSQAPKLLFHYYDKDFNNEADTPDNFQSRRPNTSFCFLDIRSPGLGDTAMYLCATSRDRNLAVTDTQYFGPGTRLTVL.

This sequence joins TRBV24-1 and TRBJ2-6; D is undetermined. CDR1 is KGHDR and CDR2 is SFDVKD in the germline V gene. This CDR3 is 15 amino acids long. Trimming left V 4 bases short and J 0 bases short, with 6 bases between. The CDR3 coding sequence is TGTGCCACCAGTGACCCCTTCTCTGGGGCCAACGTCCTGACTTTC. Encoded protein: CATSDPFSGANVLTF.

The rearrangement links TRBV19 to TRBJ2-2; D uncertain. This CDR3 comprises 12 residues. Germline CDR1 LNHDA, CDR2 SQIVND (reference sequence). Trimming cost V 2 bases and J 6 bases, with 4 bases left between them. The CDR3 reads CASSIKAGELFF. The CDR3 region has the DNA TGTGCCAGTAGTATAAAGGCCGGGGAGCTGTTTTTT.

This clonotype came up once. This sequence joins TRBV19 and TRBJ2-3; D is perhaps TRBD2 (5 bases). Germline CDR1 reads LNHDA; CDR2 reads SQIVND (reference sequence). The CDR3 is made up of 13 amino acids. Between the trimmed V and J ends, which lost 5 bases and 2 bases, there was a span of 8 bases. In DNA, the CDR3 is TGTGCCAGTAGTGCGGACTTCACAGATACGCAGTATTTT. Translating gives CASSADFTDTQYF.

This clonotype was seen a handful of times. This chain joins TRBV19 and TRBJ2-7; D uncertain. There are 11 residues in the CDR3. Germline values: CDR1 LNHDA, CDR2 SQIVND (reference sequence). Deletions cut 6 bases from V and 5 bases from J, with 8 bases between. The CDR3 DNA reads TGTGCCAGTAGCAATCTGGACGAGCAGTACTTC. The encoded protein is CASSNLDEQYF.

This clonotype was detected a few times. V usage is TRBV7-2 and J usage is TRBJ2-2; the D is unclear. With 1 base removed from V and 5 bases from J, the gap between germline ends came to 17 bases. The CDR3 runs to 17 residues. Per germline, CDR1 SGHTA and CDR2 FQGNSA. DNA for the CDR3: TGTGCCAGCAGCTTAGGGGTAGGCCCTTTAGGAACCGGGGAGCTGTTTTTT. Its protein product is CASSLGVGPLGTGELFF.